This TCR beta chain is from a study of cytomegalovirus exposure and HLA in healthy donors. The table came from immunoSEQ multiplex PCR; TCRdb's copy has only in-frame clones and leaves some out. This sample yields roughly 130,000 clones, of which around nine tenths are seen a single time; about 1.4% belongs to the top ten. Trimming pared 4 bases from V and 3 bases from J, leaving 9 bases between. In germline, CDR1 is SQVTM, CDR2 ANQGSEA. The length of the CDR3 is 12 residues. The clonotype was recovered from a man between 25 and 39 years old in good health and CMV-seronegative. V and J are TRBV29-1 and TRBJ1-1, with D maybe TRBD1 (6 bases). The specimen sequenced was PBMCs. The CDR3 is CSVGQVDTEAFF. DNA of the CDR3: TGCAGCGTTGGACAGGTCGACACTGAAGCTTTCTTT.